The present TCR beta chain was sequenced within a study of blood T cell repertoires in COVID-19. Overall study context: Acute and convalescent COVID-19 specimens originated in the United States, Italy and Spain. Nucleic acid was either cDNA or gDNA, and it came from T cells, B-cell-depleted T cells, or PBMCs.

Original processing notes: Using reference gene primer amplification, nucleated cell counts were estimated. The method was immunoSEQ multiplex PCR; TCRdb's version includes in-frame clones alone and lacks a portion of them. That table supplies the V and J calls and clone size; D and trimming were determined from the DNA. The sample yields about 260,000 clones, over 70% seen once. Germline lookup yields CDR1 SEHNR and CDR2 FQNEAQ (reference sequence). V dropped 5 bases and J dropped 4 bases, with 14 bases sitting between them. The CDR3 consists of 14 residues. This clonotype originated in a woman aged 40 to 50 who had recovered from COVID-19. The sequenced sample was peripheral blood. The chain joins TRBV7-9 to TRBJ1-1, with no clear D. In DNA, the CDR3 is TGTGCCAGCAGCATCTCCAAGTGGGCCACTGAAGCTTTCTTT. This gives the protein CASSISKWATEAFF.